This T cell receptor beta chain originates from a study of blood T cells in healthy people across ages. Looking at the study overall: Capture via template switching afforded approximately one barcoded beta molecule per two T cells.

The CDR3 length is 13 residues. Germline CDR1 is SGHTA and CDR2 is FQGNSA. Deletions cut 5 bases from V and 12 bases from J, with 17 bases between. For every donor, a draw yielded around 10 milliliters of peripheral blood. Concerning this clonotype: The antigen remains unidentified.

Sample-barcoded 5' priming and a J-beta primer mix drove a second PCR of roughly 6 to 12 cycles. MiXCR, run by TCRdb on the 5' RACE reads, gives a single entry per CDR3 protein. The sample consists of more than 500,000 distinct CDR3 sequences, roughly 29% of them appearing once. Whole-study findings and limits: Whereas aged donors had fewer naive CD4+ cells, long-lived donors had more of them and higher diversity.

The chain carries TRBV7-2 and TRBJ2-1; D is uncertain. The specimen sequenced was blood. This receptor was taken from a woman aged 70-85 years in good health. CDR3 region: CASSQTAALGQFF. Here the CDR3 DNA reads TGTGCCAGCAGCCAAACGGCCGCCTTAGGGCAGTTCTTC.